This T cell receptor (beta chain) stems from a study of cytomegalovirus exposure and HLA in healthy donors. Germline V gene data show CDR1 as SGHTA and CDR2 as FQGTGA. The CDR3 runs to 16 residues. V was clipped by 0 bases and J by 7 bases; unmatched bases: 7. These donors were members of the approximately 110-subject validation cohort, a group separate from the roughly 670-subject first cohort. This clone was detected once. Assay: immunoSEQ multiplex PCR; the TCRdb copy retains only in-frame clones and omits some. The sample includes some 140,000 clones, around 80% of them seen just once. This receptor was identified in a man aged 30 to 39 in good health and CMV-seropositive. The chain combines TRBV7-3 with TRBJ2-2; 8 bases line up with TRBD1. The sequenced sample was PBMCs. The CDR3 nucleotides read TGTGCCAGCAGCTTAACCTCAGGGGGCTTTGGCGGGGAGCTGTTTTTT. Amino acid sequence: CASSLTSGGFGGELFF. The complete variable domain, with remaining parts taken from reference TRBV7-3 and TRBJ2-2, reads GAGVSQTPSNKVTEKGKYVELRCDPISGHTALYWYRQSLGQGPEFLIYFQGTGAADDSGLPNDRFFAVRPEGSVSTLKIQRTERGDSAVYLCASSLTSGGFGGELFFGEGSRLTVL.